These 4 T cell receptor beta chains share one sample of origin, sequenced in a study of Graves' ophthalmopathy and Graves' hyperthyroidism. Amplification from RNA transcripts yielded the TCR beta CDR3 regions. First-round RT-PCR employed HTBI primers, with a second-round multiplex PCR after it. From the multiplex PCR reads, TCRdb called clonotypes with MiXCR, one entry per CDR3 protein. The repertoire holds fewer than 600,000 distinct CDR3 sequences, with about an eighth as singletons. Sequences were obtained from blood. The origin of the receptors is a woman in her 30s with Graves' ophthalmopathy.

The rearrangement links TRBV5-5 to TRBJ2-7; a weak D match, TRBD1 (5 bases). Germline-derived CDR1 and CDR2 are SGHKS and YYEKEE (reference sequence). Trimming shortened V by 5 bases and J by 5 bases, and 20 bases separated the two germline ends. The CDR3 loop spans 15 amino acids. The CDR3 coding sequence is TGTGCCAGCAGACCCCAACTCTCCCAGGGTCACGAGCAGTACTTC. Translation gives CASRPQLSQGHEQYF.

This clonotype was picked up many times. The chain has TRBV12-3 or TRBV12-4 and TRBJ2-7; TRBD1 aligns across 11 bases. V gave up 5 bases and J gave up 2 bases; unmatched junction bases: 5. The CDR3 consists of 15 residues. The CDR3 nucleotides read TGTGCCAGCAGTAAGGGACAGGGGGTCACCTACGAGCAGTACTTC. This encodes CASSKGQGVTYEQYF.

This clonotype was seen at least ten times. The V call is TRBV6-5, the J call TRBJ1-5, with 7 bases fitting TRBD1. Looked up from germline, CDR1 is MNHEY and CDR2 is SVGAGI. This CDR3 spans 16 amino acids. V trimming: 4 bases; J trimming: 6 bases; junction bases outside the gene matches: 12. CDR3 amino acids: CASSFTDRDPAQPQHF. In DNA, the CDR3 is TGTGCCAGCAGTTTCACCGACAGGGATCCGGCTCAGCCCCAGCATTTT.

In its sample, this clonotype was seen many times. The chain joins TRBV28 to TRBJ1-3, with D tentatively TRBD1 (6 bases). Germline V gene sequence: CDR1 MDHEN, CDR2 SYDVKM. This CDR3 is built from 16 residues. With 6 bases removed from V and 4 bases from J, the gap between germline ends came to 19 bases. CDR3 amino acids: CASSLYQGSSGNTIYF. CDR3 DNA: TGTGCCAGCAGCCTGTACCAGGGGTCTTCGGGAAACACCATATATTTT.